The entry below describes one TCR beta chain. The data were produced by immunoSEQ multiplex PCR, yet TCRdb's version contains in-frame clones alone and is incomplete. The table lists approximately 210,000 clones, 85% to 90% of them singletons. Germline assignment: CDR1 SNHLY and CDR2 FYNNEI. The CDR3 is 14 amino acids. V lost 10 bases to trimming and J lost 6 bases; unmatched junction nucleotides: 12. The data stem from a study of blood T cell repertoires in COVID-19. Background on the study: Collection of acute and convalescent COVID-19 samples took place in the United States, Italy and Spain. The cDNA or gDNA used as material had been derived from T cells, B-cell-depleted T cells, or PBMCs.

The cohort comprised adults aged about 18 to 100 years residing in about 25 US areas. The receptor was derived from a woman between 50 and 59 years old with acute COVID-19. Material for sequencing was PBMCs or T cells enriched from blood (not recorded which). V usage is TRBV2 and J usage is TRBJ1-5, with 7 bases aligning to TRBD1. CDR3 DNA sequence: TGTGCCACCTCTTTGACAGGGCCCCGTCAGCCCCAGCATTTT. As protein: CATSLTGPRQPQHF.